The clone carrying this T cell receptor beta chain came up a few times. This sample stems from a study of blood T cell repertoires in COVID-19. The method was immunoSEQ multiplex PCR; TCRdb's version includes in-frame clones alone and lacks a portion of them. The table has about 170,000 clones, roughly 86% seen once. Looked up from germline, CDR1 is GTSNPN and CDR2 is SVGIG (reference sequence). CDR3 length: 15 residues. The V end lost 5 bases, the J end lost 6 bases, and 21 bases lay between the germline ends. The chain uses TRBV30 and TRBJ2-3, with D perhaps matching TRBD2 (5 bases). This clonotype was obtained from a woman aged 80 or older with COVID-19, enrolled during active disease. Sequences were obtained from peripheral blood. This CDR3 is CAWEPVGPSHDTQYF. The CDR3 DNA reads as TGTGCCTGGGAGCCGGTCGGGCCTAGCCATGATACGCAGTATTTT. The variable domain in full, with the rest retrieved from reference TRBV30 and TRBJ2-3, is SQTIHQWPATLVQPVGSPLSLECTVEGTSNPNLYWYRQAAGRGLQLLFYSVGIGQISSEVPQNLSASRPQDRQFILSSKKLLLSDSGFYLCAWEPVGPSHDTQYFGPGTRLTVL.